Here is one T cell receptor (beta chain) with its context. What it binds is unknown. Primers included in the PCR were 60 Vbeta and 13 Jbeta primers. Clones were sequenced by immunoSEQ multiplex PCR, and TCRdb holds only the in-frame ones, with some missing. The table has roughly 90,000 clones, approximately 69% seen once. The source of the sample is a study of cytomegalovirus exposure and HLA in healthy donors. Broader study findings: The authors later linked a missense DCLRE1C variant to TCR beta V- and J-gene trimming. What was likely a sequencing artifact was a cluster of highly shared sequence variants.

Germline-derived CDR1 and CDR2 are LNHDA and SQIVND (reference sequence). The germline V and J ends were trimmed by 6 bases and 4 bases, with 11 bases remaining between them. This CDR3 has 13 amino acids. The sample comprised PBMCs. The chain links TRBV19 to TRBJ2-3, with D unclear. This receptor was identified in a man younger than 40 in good health and CMV-seropositive. The CDR3 sequence: CASRDRGADTQYF. The CDR3 coding sequence is TGTGCCAGTAGGGATCGAGGAGCAGATACGCAGTATTTT.